This TCR beta chain derives from a study of human T cells and chemical hapten exposure. Study context: Patch tests applied 0.01% DPC to the upper back and were scored after 6 days. Alopecia areata, totalis or universalis affected patients who were mostly female.

This clonotype has ten or more counts. Time point defined: pre-sensitization, week 0. Described treatment: therapeutic diphenylcyclopropenone sensitization with weekly scalp DPC. Individual cDNA molecules received unique molecular identifiers in the library. One entry per CDR3 protein results from TCRdb running MiXCR on the RACE reads. The table includes about 53,000 distinct CDR3 sequences, more than 8% detected once. V lost 8 bases, J lost 1 base, and 11 bases lay in between. In germline, CDR1 is MNHNY, CDR2 SVGAGI (reference sequence). The CDR3 totals 13 residues. The chain carries TRBV6-6 and TRBJ1-1; D uncertain. Sequenced material: whole blood, taken in connection with sensitization to the hapten diphenylcyclopropenone (DPC). The TCR comes from a man aged 40-50 years with alopecia areata. Some clones in this sample may be carry-over from other donors' samples. The CDR3 protein is CASRSTPNTEAFF. The CDR3 nucleotides read TGTGCCAGCCGATCCACTCCGAACACTGAAGCTTTCTTT.